These 23 T cell receptor beta chains came from one sample sequenced in a study of early T cells in non-severe SARS-CoV-2 infection listed by TCRdb under 2021. Library method: 5' RACE. The run used a NextSeq 500. The public reads were reprocessed in TCRdb via fastp at Q25 and MiXCR, keeping in-frame beta chains. A single entry per CDR3 protein holds the most common genes and DNA from its merged rows. The sample contains about 59,000 distinct CDR3 sequences, roughly 13% of them found a single time. About 9.3% of the sample is in the top ten clones. This material consisted of whole blood, taken at baseline. These receptors all come from an adult who was a healthcare worker with PCR-confirmed SARS-CoV-2 infection or an uninfected control (not recorded which).

The rearrangement joins TRBV6-2 or TRBV6-3 to TRBJ1-6; tentative D call: TRBD1 (5 bases). The CDR3 contains 16 residues. Trimming took 5 bases from V and 2 from J, leaving 13 bases between them. Germline V gene data show CDR1 as MNHEY and CDR2 as SVGEGT. CDR3: CASSRSGTAYNSPLHF. CDR3 nucleotides: TGTGCCAGCAGTCGCTCCGGGACGGCCTATAATTCACCCCTCCACTTT.

The CDR3 sequence is CASSSRTVYGYTF. The CDR3 DNA sequence: TGTGCCAGCAGCTCCCGGACAGTCTATGGCTACACCTTC. The V and J genes are TRBV7-8 and TRBJ1-2, with D tentatively TRBD1 (6 bases). This CDR3 spans 13 amino acids. Trimming shortened V by 4 bases and J by 4 bases, and 10 bases separated the two germline ends. CDR1 and CDR2 from the germline V gene are SGHVS and FQNEAQ.

This clonotype was counted at least ten times. The chain employs TRBV7-9 and TRBJ1-1; possible D gene TRBD1, 6 bases. Per the germline V gene, CDR1 is SEHNR and CDR2 is FQNEAQ (reference sequence). The CDR3 contains 13 residues. V gave up 5 bases and J gave up 1 base, with 8 bases separating them. The CDR3 DNA reads as TGTGCCAGCAGCCCACAGGGGAACACTGAAGCTTTCTTT. Amino acid sequence: CASSPQGNTEAFF.

In its sample, this clonotype was seen many times. The chain couples TRBV19 to TRBJ1-4; D gene ambiguous. Germline V gives CDR1 LNHDA, CDR2 SQIVND (reference sequence). Trimming took 7 bases from V and 0 from J, leaving 12 bases between them. The CDR3 is 15 residues long. The CDR3 loop reads CASNKGTATNEKLFF. CDR3 sequence (DNA): TGTGCCAGTAATAAAGGAACTGCAACTAATGAAAAACTGTTTTTT.

This clonotype has just a few counts. V is TRBV28 and J is TRBJ1-3; the match to TRBD1 covers 7 bases. Germline V CDR1 and CDR2: MDHEN, SYDVKM. CDR3 length: 18 residues. Trimming at V came to 5 bases and at J to 1 base, leaving 14 bases not matched to a gene. CDR3: CASSHNYRGGRSGNTIYF. Here the CDR3 DNA reads TGTGCCAGCAGTCATAATTACAGGGGCGGCAGGTCTGGAAACACCATATATTTT. Full variable domain (remainder filled in from reference TRBV28 and TRBJ1-3): DVKVTQSSRYLVKRTGEKVFLECVQDMDHENMFWYRQDPGLGLRLIYFSYDVKMKEKGDIPEGYSVSREKKERFSLILESASTNQTSMYLCASSHNYRGGRSGNTIYFGEGSWLTVV.

This clonotype was seen a few times. The V gene is TRBV6-2 or TRBV6-3, the J gene TRBJ2-7; a possible D gene is TRBD2 (7 bases). Between the trimmed V and J ends, which lost 6 bases and 2 bases, there was a span of 11 bases. The CDR3 sequence is 13 residues long. Germline V gives CDR1 MNHEY, CDR2 SVGEGT. The CDR3 DNA follows: TGTGCCAGCAGACGCGGGGGCCCCTACGAGCAGTACTTC. Translation: CASRRGGPYEQYF.

The chain is built from TRBV18 and TRBJ1-1, with D unclear. This CDR3 comprises 15 residues. From germline, CDR1 is KGHSH and CDR2 LQKENI. V dropped 0 bases and J dropped 6 bases, with 14 bases sitting between them. CDR3 DNA sequence: TGTGCCAGCTCACCACCGGATTCCGGGAGTCCTGAAGCTTTCTTT. As protein: CASSPPDSGSPEAFF.

The gene calls are TRBV7-3 and TRBJ2-1; D is perhaps TRBD2 (6 bases). This CDR3 spans 14 amino acids. Trimming stripped 2 bases from V and 6 bases from J, with 11 bases between. Germline V lookup: CDR1 SGHTA, CDR2 FQGTGA. CDR3 in amino acids: CASSLSSAINEQFF. CDR3 DNA: TGTGCCAGCAGCTTATCTAGCGCAATCAATGAGCAGTTCTTC.

J is TRBJ2-5 and V is TRBV10-3; TRBD1 matches 7 bases. J was trimmed by 5 bases and V by 4 bases; bases with no gene match: 1. CDR3 length: 12 residues. Germline CDR1 is ENHRY and CDR2 is SYGVKD. The CDR3 coding sequence is TGTGCCATCAGTGCCAGGGGGGAGACCCAGTACTTC. Amino acids: CAISARGETQYF.

This clonotype was observed a few times. V is TRBV6-4 and J is TRBJ2-3; TRBD1 agrees at 10 bases. Germline assignment: CDR1 MRHNA and CDR2 SNTAGT. The CDR3 contains 15 residues. The V segment lost 0 bases and the J segment 4 bases; nucleotides outside the gene matches: 1. DNA for the CDR3: TGTGCCAGCAGTGACTCGACAGGGGGCGCAGATACGCAGTATTTT. This gives the protein CASSDSTGGADTQYF.

This clonotype was recorded a few times. The chain employs TRBV27 and TRBJ2-3; D is undetermined. Trimming left V 3 bases short and J 1 base short, with 8 bases between. The CDR3 consists of 14 residues. Germline V gene data show CDR1 as MNHEY and CDR2 as SMNVEV (reference sequence). CDR3 residues: CASSLSLGTDTQYF. The CDR3 DNA sequence: TGTGCCAGCAGTTTGAGTCTGGGCACAGATACGCAGTATTTT.

This clonotype was seen more than once but under ten times. The J gene is TRBJ1-2, the V gene TRBV2; perhaps TRBD1 as D (6 bases). The CDR3 totals 12 residues. The V gene lost 7 bases and the J gene lost 3 bases, with 9 bases spanning the gap. CDR1 is SNHLY and CDR2 is FYNNEI in the germline V gene. CDR3 coding DNA: TGTGCCAGCATGGGGGCCGACTATGGCTACACCTTC. It specifies CASMGADYGYTF. The full variable domain, in which reference TRBV2 and TRBJ1-2 provide the parts outside the CDR3, is EPEVTQTPSHQVTQMGQEVILRCVPISNHLYFYWYRQILGQKVEFLVSFYNNEISEKSEIFDDQFSVERPDGSNFTLKIRSTKLEDSAMYFCASMGADYGYTFGSGTRLTVV.

Points on this clonotype: An end of the junction differs from the germline gene, which may be a read error. This chain uses TRBV19 with TRBJ1-1; D call uncertain. The CDR3 is 13 residues long. Per the germline V gene, CDR1 is LNHDA and CDR2 is SQIVND (reference sequence). CDR3 residues: CASSITVNTEVFF. As DNA, the CDR3 is TGTGCCAGTAGTATCACAGTGAACACTGAAGTTTTCTTT. Drawing the rest from reference TRBV19 and TRBJ1-1, the complete variable domain is DGGITQSPKYLFRKEGQNVTLSCEQNLNHDAMYWYRQDPGQGLRLIYYSQIVNDFQKGDIAEGYSVSREKKESFPLTVTSAQKNPTAFYLCASSITVNTEVFFGQGTRLTVV.

V is TRBV7-6 and J is TRBJ2-1, with a possible D match to TRBD2 (6 bases). The germline V gene has CDR1 SGHVS and CDR2 FNYEAQ. This CDR3 region has 12 residues. V shed 5 bases and J shed 7 bases, with 9 bases lying between them. In DNA form, the CDR3 reads TGTGCCAGCAGCCCAAGCGGGAATGAGCAGTTCTTC. This gives the protein CASSPSGNEQFF.

The chain uses TRBV24-1 and TRBJ1-5; no clear D gene. This CDR3 contains 14 residues. Germline V CDR1 and CDR2: KGHDR, SFDVKD. V was pared by 0 bases and J by 2 bases, with 4 bases between. CDR3 region: CATSDLRGNQPQHF. CDR3 DNA: TGTGCCACCAGTGATTTGAGGGGCAATCAGCCCCAGCATTTT.

This clonotype was found many times. V and J are TRBV29-1 and TRBJ1-1, with D unresolved. CDR1 and CDR2 (germline): SQVTM, ANQGSEA. The CDR3 has 12 amino acids. The ends were cut back, 4 bases at V and 5 bases at J, with 11 bases in the middle. The CDR3 loop reads CSVGNGLTEAFF. DNA of the CDR3: TGCAGCGTTGGGAACGGGTTAACTGAAGCTTTCTTT. The full variable domain, with the rest looked up from reference TRBV29-1 and TRBJ1-1, is SAVISQKPSRDICQRGTSLTIQCQVDSQVTMMFWYRQQPGQSLTLIATANQGSEATYESGFVIDKFPISRPNLTFSTLTVSNMSPEDSSIYLCSVGNGLTEAFFGQGTRLTVV.

The J gene is TRBJ2-7, the V gene TRBV2; 8 bases are a match to TRBD1. The germline gives CDR1 SNHLY, CDR2 FYNNEI. The CDR3 runs to 15 residues. V gave up 7 bases and J gave up 0 bases; unmatched junction bases: 8. CDR3 residues: CASTRQGLNSYEQYF. Written as DNA, the CDR3 is TGTGCCAGCACCAGACAGGGGCTCAACTCCTACGAGCAGTACTTC.

The chain links TRBV25-1 to TRBJ2-5; D gene uncertain. From germline, CDR1 is MGHDK and CDR2 SYGVNS. V was cut by 4 bases and J by 7 bases, with 13 bases left in between. This CDR3 has 13 amino acids. The CDR3 spells CASSGTTPGTQYF. DNA for the CDR3: TGTGCCAGCAGTGGAACCACTCCGGGGACCCAGTACTTC.

A word on this clonotype: A junction end diverges from the germline sequence, so it may reflect a read error. J is TRBJ1-1 and V is TRBV12-3 or TRBV12-4; D ambiguous. The CDR3 consists of 13 residues. The CDR3 loop is CTSSFREDTEAFF. The CDR3, as DNA: TGTACCAGCAGTTTCCGGGAGGACACTGAAGCTTTCTTT.

This clonotype appeared a few times. The gene calls are TRBV27 and TRBJ1-2; D uncertain. V lost 5 bases to trimming and J lost 6 bases, with 19 bases between them. From germline, CDR1 is MNHEY and CDR2 SMNVEV (reference sequence). This CDR3 region has 15 residues. The CDR3 nucleotides are TGTGCCAGCAGTCCTGGGGTCCAGCGAAGGAATGGCTACACCTTC. Translated: CASSPGVQRRNGYTF.

The V call is TRBV20-1, the J call TRBJ2-4; 10 positions match TRBD2. Germline CDR1 and CDR2: DFQATT and SNEGSKA (reference sequence). J lost 7 bases, V lost 3 bases, and 6 bases had no gene match. The CDR3 is made up of 14 amino acids. The chain's CDR3 is CSASSSSGGNIQYF. The CDR3 DNA is TGCAGTGCTAGTTCTTCTAGCGGGGGCAACATTCAGTACTTC.

The chain uses TRBV27 and TRBJ2-4, with D tentatively TRBD1 (5 bases). Germline-derived CDR1 and CDR2 are MNHEY and SMNVEV (reference sequence). The CDR3 covers 12 residues. The ends were cut back, 4 bases at V and 5 bases at J, with 6 bases in the middle. As DNA, the CDR3 is TGTGCCAGCAGTTCGACAGAAAACATTCAGTACTTC. As protein: CASSSTENIQYF.

J is TRBJ2-1 and V is TRBV4-2; D perhaps matches TRBD2 (7 bases). This CDR3 has 15 residues. V shed 3 bases and J shed 5 bases, with 14 bases lying between them. CDR1 and CDR2 from the germline V gene are LGHNA and YNFKEQ. CDR3 sequence: CASSHNGGPDNEQFF. CDR3 DNA: TGTGCCAGCAGCCATAACGGGGGGCCTGACAATGAGCAGTTCTTC.